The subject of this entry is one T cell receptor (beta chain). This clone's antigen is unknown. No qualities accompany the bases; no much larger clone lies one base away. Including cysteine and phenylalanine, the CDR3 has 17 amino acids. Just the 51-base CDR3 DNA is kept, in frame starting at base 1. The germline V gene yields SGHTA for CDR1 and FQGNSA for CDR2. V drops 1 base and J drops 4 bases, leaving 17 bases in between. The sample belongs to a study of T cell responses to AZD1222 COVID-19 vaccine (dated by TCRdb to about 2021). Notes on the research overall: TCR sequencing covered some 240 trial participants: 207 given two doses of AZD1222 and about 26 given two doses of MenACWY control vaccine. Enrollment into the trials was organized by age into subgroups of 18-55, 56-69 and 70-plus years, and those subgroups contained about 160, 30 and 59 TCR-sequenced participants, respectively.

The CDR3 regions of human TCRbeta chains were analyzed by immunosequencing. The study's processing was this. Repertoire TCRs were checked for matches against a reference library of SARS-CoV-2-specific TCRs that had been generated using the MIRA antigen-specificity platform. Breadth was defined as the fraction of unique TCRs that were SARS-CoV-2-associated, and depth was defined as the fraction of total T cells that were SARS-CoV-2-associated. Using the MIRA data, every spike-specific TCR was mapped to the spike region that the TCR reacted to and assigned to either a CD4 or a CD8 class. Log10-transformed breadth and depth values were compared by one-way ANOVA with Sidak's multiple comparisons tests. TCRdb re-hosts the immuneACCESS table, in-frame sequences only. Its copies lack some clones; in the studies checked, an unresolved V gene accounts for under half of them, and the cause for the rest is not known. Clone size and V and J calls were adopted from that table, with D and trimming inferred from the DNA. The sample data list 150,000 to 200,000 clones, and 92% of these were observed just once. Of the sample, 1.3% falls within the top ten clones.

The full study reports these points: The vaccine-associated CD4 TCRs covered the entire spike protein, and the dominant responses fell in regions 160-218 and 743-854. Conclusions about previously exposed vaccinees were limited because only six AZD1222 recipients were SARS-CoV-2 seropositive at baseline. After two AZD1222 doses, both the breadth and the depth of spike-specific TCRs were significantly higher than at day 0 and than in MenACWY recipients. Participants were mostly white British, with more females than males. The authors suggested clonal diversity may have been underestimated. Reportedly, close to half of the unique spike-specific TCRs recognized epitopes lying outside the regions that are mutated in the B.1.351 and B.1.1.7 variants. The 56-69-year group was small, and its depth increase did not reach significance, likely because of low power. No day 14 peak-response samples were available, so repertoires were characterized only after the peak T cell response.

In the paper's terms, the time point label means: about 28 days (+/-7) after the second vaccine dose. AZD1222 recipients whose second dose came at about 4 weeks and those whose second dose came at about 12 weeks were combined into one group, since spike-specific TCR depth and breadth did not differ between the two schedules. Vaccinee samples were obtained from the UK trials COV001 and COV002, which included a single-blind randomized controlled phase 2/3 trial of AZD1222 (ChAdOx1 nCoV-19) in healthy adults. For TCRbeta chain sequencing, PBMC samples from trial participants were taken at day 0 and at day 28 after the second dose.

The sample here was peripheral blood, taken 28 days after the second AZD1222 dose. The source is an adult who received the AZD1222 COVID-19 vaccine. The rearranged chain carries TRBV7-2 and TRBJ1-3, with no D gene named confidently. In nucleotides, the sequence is TGTGCCAGCAGCTTAGGCGGACTCTCGCCCAAGGGAAACACCATATATTTT. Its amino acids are CASSLGGLSPKGNTIYF.